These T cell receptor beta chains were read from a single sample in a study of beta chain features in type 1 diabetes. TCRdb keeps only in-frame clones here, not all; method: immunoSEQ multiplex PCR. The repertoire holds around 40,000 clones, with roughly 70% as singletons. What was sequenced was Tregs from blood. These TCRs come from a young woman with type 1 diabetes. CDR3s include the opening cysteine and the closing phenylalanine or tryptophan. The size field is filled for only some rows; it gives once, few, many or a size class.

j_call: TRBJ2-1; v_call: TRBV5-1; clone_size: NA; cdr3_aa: CASSWGLGAREQFF
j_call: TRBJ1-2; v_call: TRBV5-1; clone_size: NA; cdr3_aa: CASTEGDGIYGYTF
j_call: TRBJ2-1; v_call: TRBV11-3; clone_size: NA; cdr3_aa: CASSSTSASYNEQFF
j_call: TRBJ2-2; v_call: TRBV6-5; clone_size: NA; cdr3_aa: CASSYSERRGSGELFF
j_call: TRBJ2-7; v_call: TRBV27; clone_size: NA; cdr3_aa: CASSYTLSGSEQYF
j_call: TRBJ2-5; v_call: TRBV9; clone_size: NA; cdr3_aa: CASSYSGGGETQYF
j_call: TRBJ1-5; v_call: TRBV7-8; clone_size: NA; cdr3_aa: CASSSTDTHRPQHF
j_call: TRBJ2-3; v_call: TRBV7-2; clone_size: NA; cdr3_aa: CASSLGGLAPDTQYF
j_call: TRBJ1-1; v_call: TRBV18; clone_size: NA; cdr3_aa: CASSPEVTTIEAFF
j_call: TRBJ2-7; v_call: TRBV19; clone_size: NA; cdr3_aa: CASTGTERHEQYF
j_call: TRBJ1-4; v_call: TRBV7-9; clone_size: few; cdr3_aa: CASSPWAGSLEKLFF
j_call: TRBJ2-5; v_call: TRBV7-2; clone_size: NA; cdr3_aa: CASSPSPGETQYF
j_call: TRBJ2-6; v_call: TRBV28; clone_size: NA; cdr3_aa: CASSLWGSGVSGANVLTF
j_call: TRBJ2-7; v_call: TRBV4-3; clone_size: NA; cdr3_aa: CASSQAAGGWNYEQYF
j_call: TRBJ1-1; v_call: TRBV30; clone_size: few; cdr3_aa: CAWSAGEGTEAFF
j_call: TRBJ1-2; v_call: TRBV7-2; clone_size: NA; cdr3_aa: CASSSQGNYGYTF
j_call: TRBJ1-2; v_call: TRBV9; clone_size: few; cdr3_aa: CASSATGDYGYTF
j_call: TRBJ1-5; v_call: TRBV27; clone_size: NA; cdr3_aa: CASRAKGAQAQPQHF
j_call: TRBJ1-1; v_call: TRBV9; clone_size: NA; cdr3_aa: CASSGGGGLETEAFF
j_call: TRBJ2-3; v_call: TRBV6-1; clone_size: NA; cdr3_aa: CASGGGGADTQYF
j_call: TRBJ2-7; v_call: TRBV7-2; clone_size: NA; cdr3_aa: CASSRGTVAPYEQYF
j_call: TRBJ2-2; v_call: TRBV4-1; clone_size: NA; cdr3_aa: CASSQDSGRADWELFF
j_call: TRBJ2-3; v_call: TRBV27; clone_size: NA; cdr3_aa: CAKGERDTDTQYF
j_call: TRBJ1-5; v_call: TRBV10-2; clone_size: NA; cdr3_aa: CASSSGQGHNQPQHF
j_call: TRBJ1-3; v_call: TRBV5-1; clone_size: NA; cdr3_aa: CASRGVSSGNTIYF